Listed here is a single T cell receptor beta chain. Time point described: newly diagnosed, previously untreated cHL patient sample. Comparison PBMCs came from previously untreated, newly diagnosed classical Hodgkin lymphoma patients. The repertoire was sequenced with immunoSEQ multiplex PCR; TCRdb's copy has only in-frame clones and lacks some. The sample consists of tens of thousands of clones, approximately 94% of them appearing once. The sample is drawn from a study of PD-1 blockade in classical Hodgkin lymphoma. The germline V gene has CDR1 SGHVS and CDR2 FQNEAQ. The CDR3 contains 13 residues. Trimming removed 5 bases at V and 8 bases at J, with 14 bases between.

The specimen sequenced was peripheral blood mononuclear cells (PBMCs). The chain recombines TRBV7-8 with TRBJ2-3; D remains ambiguous. The sequence was obtained from a human donor with classical Hodgkin lymphoma. CDR3 bases: TGTGCCAGCAGCCTAACTACCAAGGGTACGCAGTATTTT. Protein: CASSLTTKGTQYF. The whole variable domain, filled in from reference TRBV7-8 and TRBJ2-3, reads GAGVSQSPRYKVAKRGQDVALRCDPISGHVSLFWYQQALGQGPEFLTYFQNEAQLDKSGLPSDRFFAERPEGSVSTLKIQRTQQEDSAVYLCASSLTTKGTQYFGPGTRLTVL.